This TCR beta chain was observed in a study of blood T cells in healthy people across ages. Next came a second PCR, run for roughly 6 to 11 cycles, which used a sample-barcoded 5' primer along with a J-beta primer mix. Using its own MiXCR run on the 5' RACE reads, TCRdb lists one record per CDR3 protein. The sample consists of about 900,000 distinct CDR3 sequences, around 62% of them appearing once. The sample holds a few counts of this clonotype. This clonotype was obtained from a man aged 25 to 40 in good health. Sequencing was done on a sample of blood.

The CDR3 nucleotides read TGTGCCAGCAGCGTAGGGGCAGCCTCTGGGGCCAACGTCCTGACTTTC. The encoded protein is CASSVGAASGANVLTF. The V gene is TRBV9, the J gene TRBJ2-6; the D is unclear. Per the germline V gene, CDR1 is SGDLS and CDR2 is YYNGEE. The CDR3 sequence is 16 residues long. Trimming stripped 0 bases from V and 0 bases from J, with 7 bases between.